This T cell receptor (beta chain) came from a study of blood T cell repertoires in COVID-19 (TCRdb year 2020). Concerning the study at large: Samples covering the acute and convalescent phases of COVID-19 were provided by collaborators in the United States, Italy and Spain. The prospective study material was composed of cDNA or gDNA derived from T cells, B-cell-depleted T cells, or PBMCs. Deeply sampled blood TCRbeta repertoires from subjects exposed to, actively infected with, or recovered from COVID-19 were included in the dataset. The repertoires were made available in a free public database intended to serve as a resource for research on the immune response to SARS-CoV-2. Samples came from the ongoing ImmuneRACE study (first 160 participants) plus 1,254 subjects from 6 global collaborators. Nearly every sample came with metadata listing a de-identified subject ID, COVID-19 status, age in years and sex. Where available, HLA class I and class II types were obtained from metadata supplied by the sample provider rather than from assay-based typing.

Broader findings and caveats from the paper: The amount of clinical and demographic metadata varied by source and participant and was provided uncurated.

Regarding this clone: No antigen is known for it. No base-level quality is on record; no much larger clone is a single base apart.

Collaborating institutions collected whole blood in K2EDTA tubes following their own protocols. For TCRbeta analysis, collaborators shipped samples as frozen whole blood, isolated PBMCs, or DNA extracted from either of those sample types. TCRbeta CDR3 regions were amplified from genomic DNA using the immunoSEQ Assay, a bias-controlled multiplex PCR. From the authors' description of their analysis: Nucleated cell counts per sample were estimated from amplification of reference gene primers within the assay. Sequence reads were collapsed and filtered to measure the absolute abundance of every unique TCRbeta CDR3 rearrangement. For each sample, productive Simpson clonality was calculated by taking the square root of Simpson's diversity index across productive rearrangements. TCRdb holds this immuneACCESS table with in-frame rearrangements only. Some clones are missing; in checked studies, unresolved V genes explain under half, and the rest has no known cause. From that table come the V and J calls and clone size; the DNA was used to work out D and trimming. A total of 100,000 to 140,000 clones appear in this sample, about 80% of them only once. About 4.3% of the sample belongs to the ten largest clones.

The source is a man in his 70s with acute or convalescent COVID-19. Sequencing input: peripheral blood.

For the CDR3, the sequence is CASSPRLGGGAGRQAFF. The bases are TGTGCCAGCAGCCCCCGCTTAGGCGGGGGCGCGGGAAGACAAGCTTTCTTT. The chain joins TRBV11-2 to TRBJ1-1; the D segment could be TRBD1, given 6 matching bases. The CDR3 runs 17 amino acids, cysteine and phenylalanine included. Only the CDR3 portion is preserved as DNA: 51 bases, with reading frame beginning at the first base. Trimming removed 5 bases from V and 9 bases from J, leaving 28 bases between the germline ends. The germline V gene gives CDR1 as SGHAT and CDR2 as FQNNGV.